The 11 T cell receptor beta chains listed next were all sequenced from one sample in a study of T cell changes during pregnancy in multiple sclerosis. Profiled with immunoSEQ multiplex PCR; TCRdb holds only in-frame clones, not every one. The sample lists around 100,000 clones, 92% occurring once. Sequenced material: peripheral blood, taken after pregnancy. The receptors derive from a female donor with multiple sclerosis, enrolled in a pregnancy study.

This chain joins TRBV27 and TRBJ1-2; D unclear. Germline values: CDR1 MNHEY, CDR2 SMNVEV (reference sequence). Trimming took off 7 bases at V and 3 bases at J, with 15 bases between the two ends. The CDR3 has 14 amino acids. The DNA of the CDR3 is TGTGCCAGCAAATCCCTCGGGTCGGACTATGGCTACACCTTC. Its translation is CASKSLGSDYGYTF.

The chain is built from TRBV27 and TRBJ1-2, with 8 bases identical to TRBD1. V lost 8 bases to trimming and J lost 4 bases; unmatched junction nucleotides: 6. There are 13 residues in the CDR3. Germline V gives CDR1 MNHEY, CDR2 SMNVEV (reference sequence). CDR3 DNA: TGTGCCAGCGGGACAGGATTTGTCTATGGCTACACCTTC. Translation: CASGTGFVYGYTF.

The chain couples TRBV28 to TRBJ2-7; 11 bases agree with TRBD1. Germline CDR1 MDHEN, CDR2 SYDVKM. The CDR3 has 17 amino acids. V shed 7 bases and J 0 bases; nucleotides not matched to a gene: 11. The DNA of the CDR3 is TGTGCCAGCAACTTGGGGACAGGGGGTGTCAACTCCTACGAGCAGTACTTC. Residues: CASNLGTGGVNSYEQYF.

The chain is built from TRBV6-5 and TRBJ2-7; the match to TRBD1 covers 11 bases. The CDR3 contains 14 residues. The ends lost 7 bases at V and 3 bases at J; junction bases unmatched: 5. Germline V gives CDR1 MNHEY, CDR2 SVGAGI. The CDR3 DNA sequence: TGTGCCAGCAAAGGACAGGGGGCTCTCTACGAGCAGTACTTC. This gives the protein CASKGQGALYEQYF.

This clone showed up just once. V usage is TRBV30 and J usage is TRBJ2-7; 14 bases fit TRBD2. The CDR3 sequence is 15 residues long. Germline CDR1 is GTSNPN and CDR2 is SVGIG (reference sequence). V shed 3 bases, J shed 5 bases, and the junction held 6 bases outside the gene matches. As DNA, the CDR3 is TGTGCCTGGAGAGGGGGGACTAGCGGGAGCCACGAGCAGTACTTC. This encodes CAWRGGTSGSHEQYF.

The chain has TRBV4-3 and TRBJ2-1; 7 bases map to TRBD1. This CDR3 is built from 15 residues. The junction had 8 bases not matched to a gene; V was cut back by 0 bases and J by 9 bases. The germline gives CDR1 LGHNA, CDR2 YSLEER. The chain's CDR3 is CASSQEWGTGAEQFF. DNA for the CDR3: TGCGCCAGCAGCCAAGAGTGGGGAACAGGGGCTGAGCAGTTCTTC.

The chain links TRBV19 to TRBJ2-5, with TRBD2 matching 7 bases. Germline V CDR1 and CDR2: LNHDA, SQIVND (reference sequence). The J segment lost 5 bases and the V segment lost 5 bases, leaving 11 bases of the junction unmatched. This CDR3 spans 15 amino acids. The CDR3 bases are TGTGCCAGTAGTCCCACGTTCTGGGGGGGGGAGACCCAGTACTTC. Its translation: CASSPTFWGGETQYF.

CDR3 nucleotides: TGTGCCAGCAGCCCCTGGGACAGCCGACACACTGAAGCTTTCTTT. This codes for CASSPWDSRHTEAFF. The chain carries TRBV7-9 and TRBJ1-1; 7 bases are a match to TRBD1. This CDR3 comprises 15 residues. V lost 5 bases and J lost 3; bases outside the gene matches: 9. Germline CDR1 SEHNR, CDR2 FQNEAQ (reference sequence). Using reference TRBV7-9 and TRBJ1-1 for the parts outside the CDR3, the full variable domain is DTGVSQNPRHKITKRGQNVTFRCDPISEHNRLYWYRQTLGQGPEFLTYFQNEAQLEKSRLLSDRFSAERPKGSFSTLEIQRTEQGDSAMYLCASSPWDSRHTEAFFGQGTRLTVV.

This clone was recorded once. V usage is TRBV15 and J usage is TRBJ2-7; D gene unclear. The germline gives CDR1 LNHNV, CDR2 YYDKDF (reference sequence). The CDR3 extends over 15 amino acids. V gave up 3 bases and J gave up 2 bases, with 14 bases separating them. As DNA, the CDR3 is TGTGCCACCAGCAGGGAGTCAGTAATCACCTACGAGCAGTACTTC. Translating gives CATSRESVITYEQYF.

This clone is a singleton in its sample. The V and J genes are TRBV2 and TRBJ2-6; possibly TRBD1 for D (6 bases). The germline V gene has CDR1 SNHLY and CDR2 FYNNEI. The CDR3 length is 17 residues. V dropped 3 bases and J dropped 1 base, with 13 bases sitting between them. The CDR3 nucleotides read TGTGCCAGCAGTGACAGGGGCATCATATCTGGGGCCAACGTCCTGACTTTC. This codes for CASSDRGIISGANVLTF.

The chain has TRBV19 and TRBJ2-7; 7 positions match TRBD1. Trimming cost V 8 bases and J 2 bases; bases outside gene matches: 3. Germline CDR1 LNHDA, CDR2 SQIVND (reference sequence). The CDR3 extends over 12 amino acids. The CDR3 here is CASSQGAYEQYF. DNA of the CDR3: TGTGCCAGTTCCCAGGGGGCCTACGAGCAGTACTTC.